This passage covers 5 T cell receptor beta chains from one sample sequenced in a study of radiotherapy plus CTLA-4 blockade in lung cancer. Sequencing used immunoSEQ multiplex PCR; TCRdb keeps in-frame clones, though not all of them. Of 95,000 to 150,000 clones listed, 85% to 90% were seen once; the top ten hold approximately 7%. The source material was peripheral blood, sampled from a patient treated with radiotherapy plus ipilimumab. The source of these receptors is a human donor with non-small cell lung cancer that progressed on radiotherapy plus ipilimumab.

V and J are TRBV6-6 and TRBJ1-5; D is unclear. Germline CDR1 and CDR2: MNHNY and SVGAGI (reference sequence). V was cut by 6 bases and J by 7 bases, with 19 bases left in between. The CDR3 is 15 residues long. The DNA of the CDR3 is TGTGCCAGCAGCCTGGAACCCCGCGGGGTACAGCCCCAGCATTTT. It is translated as CASSLEPRGVQPQHF.

The V and J genes are TRBV15 and TRBJ2-6, with D unclear. This CDR3 is 16 amino acids long. Germline V CDR1 and CDR2: LNHNV, YYDKDF (reference sequence). V shed 1 base and J shed 0 bases, with 7 bases lying between them. The CDR3 nucleotides read TGTGCCACCAGCAGAGGGCCGCTCTCTGGGGCCAACGTCCTGACTTTC. Amino acids: CATSRGPLSGANVLTF.

This chain uses TRBV5-1 with TRBJ2-3, with a weak D call TRBD2 (5 bases). V lost 0 bases to trimming and J lost 1 base, with 12 bases between them. Looked up from germline, CDR1 is SGHRS and CDR2 is YFSETQ. This CDR3 is 16 amino acids long. For the CDR3, the DNA is TGCGCCAGCAGCTTGGGAGGGCCAGGTGGCACAGATACGCAGTATTTT. Translated: CASSLGGPGGTDTQYF.

The chain joins TRBV2 to TRBJ2-7; a possible D gene is TRBD2 (5 bases). The CDR3 covers 12 residues. From germline, CDR1 is SNHLY and CDR2 FYNNEI. V dropped 6 bases and J dropped 1 base, with 7 bases sitting between them. DNA for the CDR3: TGTGCCAGCAGGCGGGCATCCTACGAGCAGTACTTC. It is translated as CASRRASYEQYF.

This clone has a single count. This chain joins TRBV7-3 and TRBJ2-1, with 10 nucleotides matching TRBD2. Losses at the gene ends were 4 bases for V and 3 bases for J; bases not matched to a gene: 3. Germline V lookup: CDR1 SGHTA, CDR2 FQGTGA. The CDR3 sequence is 15 residues long. The CDR3 spells CASSSTSGNYNEQFF. CDR3 coding DNA: TGTGCCAGCAGCTCTACTAGCGGGAACTACAATGAGCAGTTCTTC.